This T cell receptor beta chain was sequenced for a study of patients and donors after allogeneic stem cell transplantation. Germline CDR1 reads LNHDA; CDR2 reads SQIVND (reference sequence). The CDR3 length is 13 residues. The ends lost 10 bases at V and 7 bases at J; junction bases unmatched: 11. Via MiXCR, TCRdb re-called the RT-PCR reads, giving one row per CDR3 protein. The sample yields some 880,000 distinct CDR3 sequences, roughly 18% seen once. This chain connects TRBV19 to TRBJ1-2; TRBD1 matches 8 bases. Sequenced sample: blood, either unsorted or a sorted T cell fraction (not recorded which). This receptor was taken from a human donor who was either an allogeneic HSCT recipient or a stem cell or donor lymphocyte infusion donor (not recorded which). It is not recorded whose cells these are; they may come from a transplant donor. In nucleotides, the CDR3 is TGTGCCACTCTTTGGACAGGGCCAACTGGCTACACCTTC. Translating it yields CATLWTGPTGYTF.